This T cell receptor beta chain was identified during a study of CD8 T cells in ankylosing spondylitis. Findings of the study overall: Both synovial fluid and blood in reactive arthritis had previously been reported to carry some motif variants. Characteristic, it appeared, of ankylosing spondylitis blood was a TCR beta motif of several highly homologous variants. There was reportedly significant enrichment of clones that were disease-linked in matched ankylosing spondylitis synovial fluid.

TCRdb itself ran the 5' RACE reads through MiXCR, one entry per CDR3 protein. The sample lists around 480,000 distinct CDR3 sequences, approximately 17% occurring once. Concerning this clonotype itself: The antigen is undetermined.

The V gene's germline CDR1 is SGHKS and CDR2 YYEKEE (reference sequence). V lost 3 bases and J lost 0, with 7 bases in between. The CDR3 covers 15 residues. The clonotype comes from a male donor with ankylosing spondylitis. The chain recombines TRBV5-5 with TRBJ2-6; D assignment may be TRBD1 or TRBD2 (5 bases each). What was sequenced was blood, either unsorted or a sorted T cell fraction (not recorded which). The CDR3 region is CASSSGPSGANVLTF. The CDR3 DNA sequence: TGTGCCAGCAGCTCGGGACCCTCTGGGGCCAACGTCCTGACTTTC.